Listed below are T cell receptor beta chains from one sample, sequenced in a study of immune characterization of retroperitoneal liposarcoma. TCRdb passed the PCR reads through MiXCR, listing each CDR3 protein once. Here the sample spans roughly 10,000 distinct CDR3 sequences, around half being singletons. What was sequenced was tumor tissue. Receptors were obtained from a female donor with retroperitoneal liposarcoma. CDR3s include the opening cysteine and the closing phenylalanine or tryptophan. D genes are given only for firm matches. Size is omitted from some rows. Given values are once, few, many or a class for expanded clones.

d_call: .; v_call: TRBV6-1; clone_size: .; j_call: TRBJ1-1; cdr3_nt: TGTGCCAGCAGTTTCCACGGGTCGAACACTGAAGCTTTCTTT; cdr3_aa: CASSFHGSNTEAFF
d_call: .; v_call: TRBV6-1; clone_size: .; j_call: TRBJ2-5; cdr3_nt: TGTGCCAGCAGCCCTTGGGGGGCCGGGGAGACCCAGTACTTC; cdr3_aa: CASSPWGAGETQYF
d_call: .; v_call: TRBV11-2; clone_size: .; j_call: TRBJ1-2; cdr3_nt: TGTGCCAGCAGCCCTGGGAGTTACTATGGCTACACCTTC; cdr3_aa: CASSPGSYYGYTF
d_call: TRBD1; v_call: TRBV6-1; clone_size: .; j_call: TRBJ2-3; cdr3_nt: TGTGCCAGCAGTGCCGAACCGGGACAGGGTGCAGATACGCAGTATTTT; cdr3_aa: CASSAEPGQGADTQYF
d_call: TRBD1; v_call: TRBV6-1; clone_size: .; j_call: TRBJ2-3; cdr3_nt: TGTGCCAGCAGGCCGGGACAGGGGAGCGGCAAGGAGCAGTACTTT; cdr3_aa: CASRPGQGSGKEQYF
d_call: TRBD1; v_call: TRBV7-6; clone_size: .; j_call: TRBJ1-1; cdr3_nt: TGTGCCAGCAGCTTAGCGCTCACCGGGACAGAGGCTGAAGCTTTCTTT; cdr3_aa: CASSLALTGTEAEAFF
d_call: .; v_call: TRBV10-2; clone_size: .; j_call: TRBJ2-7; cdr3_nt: TGCGCCAGCAGTGAAACACCCCCCCCCGAGCATTACTTC; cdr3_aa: CASSETPPPEHYF
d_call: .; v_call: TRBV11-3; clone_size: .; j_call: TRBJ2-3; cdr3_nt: TGTGCCAGCAGCTCTGTGCGGGGAGACACAGATACGCAGTATTTT; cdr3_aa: CASSSVRGDTDTQYF
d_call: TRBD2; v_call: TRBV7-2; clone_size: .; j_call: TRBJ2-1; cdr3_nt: TGTGCCAGCAGCTTAGGGACTAGCGGGGGCAATGAGCAGTTCTTC; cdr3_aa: CASSLGTSGGNEQFF
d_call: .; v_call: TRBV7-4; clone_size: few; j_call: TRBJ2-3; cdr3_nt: TGTGCCAGCAGCACCCTGCATTACCGGGGCGACGAGCAGTTCTTT; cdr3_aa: CASSTLHYRGDEQFF
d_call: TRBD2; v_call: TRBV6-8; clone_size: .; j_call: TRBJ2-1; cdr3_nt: TGTGCCAGCAGTGACCCGGGACTAGCGGGGAGGGTGCGACAGTACCAAGAGACCCAGTTCTTC; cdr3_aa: CASSDPGLAGRVRQYQETQFF
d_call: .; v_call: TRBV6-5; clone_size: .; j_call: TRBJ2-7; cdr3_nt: TGTGCCAGCAGTTACTTAGGCGGAACCTACGAGCAGTACTTC; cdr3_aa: CASSYLGGTYEQYF
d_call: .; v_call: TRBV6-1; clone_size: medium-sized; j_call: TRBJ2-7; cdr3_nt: TGTGCCAGCAGCGGGGACCTACTCTACGAGCAGTACTTC; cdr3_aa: CASSGDLLYEQYF
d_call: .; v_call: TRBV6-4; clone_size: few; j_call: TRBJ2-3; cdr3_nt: TGTGCCAGCAGTGCGGGAGGCACAGATACGCAGTATTTT; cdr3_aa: CASSAGGTDTQYF
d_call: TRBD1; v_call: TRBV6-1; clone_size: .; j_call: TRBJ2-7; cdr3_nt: TGTGCCAGCAGTGACGGGACAGGTAGAGGATGGGAGCAGTACTTC; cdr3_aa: CASSDGTGRGWEQYF
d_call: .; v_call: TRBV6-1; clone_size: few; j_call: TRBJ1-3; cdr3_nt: TGTGCCAGCAGCTTACAGGGCCGGACTGGAAACACCATATATTTT; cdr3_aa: CASSLQGRTGNTIYF
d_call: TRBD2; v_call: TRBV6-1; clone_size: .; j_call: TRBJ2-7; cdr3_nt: TGTGCCAGCCCTCCTCTTAGCGGGGGCCCCTACGAGCAGTACTTC; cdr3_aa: CASPPLSGGPYEQYF
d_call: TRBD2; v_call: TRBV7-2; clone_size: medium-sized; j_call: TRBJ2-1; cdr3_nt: TGTGCCAGCAATCCGGGGGGGACCATAACCTACGAGCAGTTCTTC; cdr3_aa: CASNPGGTITYEQFF
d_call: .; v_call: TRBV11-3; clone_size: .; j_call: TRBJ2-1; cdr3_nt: TGTGCCAGCAGCGCCCGGCCGCTTATGGGGAAAGAGACCCAGTTCTTC; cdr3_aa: CASSARPLMGKETQFF
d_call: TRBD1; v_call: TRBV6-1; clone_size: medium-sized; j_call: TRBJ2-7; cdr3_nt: TGTGCCAGCAGTCAAACCGGGACAGGGACCTACGAGCAGTACTTC; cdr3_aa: CASSQTGTGTYEQYF
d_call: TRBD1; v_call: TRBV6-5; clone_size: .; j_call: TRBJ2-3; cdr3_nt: TGTGCCAGCAGAGAGGGGGACAGGGGGTCAGATACGCAGTATTTT; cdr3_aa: CASREGDRGSDTQYF
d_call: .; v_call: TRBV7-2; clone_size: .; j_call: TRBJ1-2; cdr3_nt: TGTGCCAGCAGCTTAGCGCGGGCAGCCCACTATGGCTACACCTTC; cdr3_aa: CASSLARAAHYGYTF
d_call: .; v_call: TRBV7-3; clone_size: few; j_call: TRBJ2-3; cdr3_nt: TGTGCCAGCAGCCTCCAGTCTACCTCAGATACGCAGTATTTT; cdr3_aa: CASSLQSTSDTQYF
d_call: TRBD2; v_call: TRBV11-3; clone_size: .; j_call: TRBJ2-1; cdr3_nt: TGTGCCAGCAGCTTAGCTTGGGGCGGGAGTCATGATGAGCAGTTCTTC; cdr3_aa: CASSLAWGGSHDEQFF
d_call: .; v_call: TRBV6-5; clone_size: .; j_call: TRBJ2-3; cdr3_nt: TGTGCCAGCAGTTACTCCCCGTGGGGGGCAGATACGCAGTATTTT; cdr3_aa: CASSYSPWGADTQYF
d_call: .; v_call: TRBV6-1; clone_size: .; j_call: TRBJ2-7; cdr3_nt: TGTGCCAGCAGTGATCAGGAGGGGAACTCTAACGAGCAGTACTTC; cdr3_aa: CASSDQEGNSNEQYF
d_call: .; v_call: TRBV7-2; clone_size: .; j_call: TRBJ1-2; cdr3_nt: TGTGCCAGCAGCTTTCGGGGGGCTGTCTATGGCTACACCTTC; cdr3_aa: CASSFRGAVYGYTF
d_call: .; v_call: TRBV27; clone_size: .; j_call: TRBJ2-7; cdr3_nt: TGTGCCAGCACCCTGGGGGGAAGAGGGGACGAGCAGTACTTC; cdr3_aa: CASTLGGRGDEQYF
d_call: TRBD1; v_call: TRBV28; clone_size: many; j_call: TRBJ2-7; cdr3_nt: TGTGCCAGCACCCTACAGGGGGATTCCTACGAGCAGTACTTC; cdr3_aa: CASTLQGDSYEQYF
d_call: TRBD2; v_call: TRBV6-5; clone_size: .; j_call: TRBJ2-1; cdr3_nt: TGTGCCAGCAAGACTAGCGGGGGGTTGGATGAGCAGTTCTTC; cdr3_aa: CASKTSGGLDEQFF